This record looks at one TCR beta chain sequence and its context. Its specific antigen is unknown. Base qualities are not recorded, but no much larger clone differs from it by a single base. TCRbeta CDR3 regions were amplified from genomic DNA by means of the immunoSEQ Assay, a bias-controlled multiplex PCR. Turning to the authors' computational methods: Nucleated cell counts per sample were estimated from amplification of reference gene primers within the assay. To quantify the absolute abundance of each unique TCRbeta CDR3 rearrangement, sequence reads were collapsed and filtered. Productive Simpson clonality was computed per sample as the square root of Simpson's diversity index over productive rearrangements. What TCRdb holds here is the immuneACCESS table cut down to in-frame rearrangements. Part of the clones is not present; checked against another copy, under half of the missing clones reflect an unresolved V gene, and the others are unexplained. Clonal size and the V and J genes are those of that table, whereas D and trimming came from the DNA. This sample is represented by about 250,000 clones; more than 75% of them were singletons. 15% of the sample is taken by the ten largest.

V is cut back by 8 bases and J by 1 base, with 8 bases in the junction unmatched. The germline V gene gives CDR1 as KGHSH and CDR2 as LQKENI. The CDR3 starts with the cysteine, ends with the phenylalanine, and has 16 residues. The DNA shown is the 48-base CDR3, in frame from base 1. This record belongs to a study of blood T cell repertoires in COVID-19 (dated by TCRdb to about 2020). Regarding the complete study: The collaborator samples originated in the United States, Italy and Spain and spanned the acute and convalescent phases of COVID-19. Where available, HLA class I and class II types were obtained from metadata supplied by the sample provider rather than from assay-based typing. The dataset comprised deeply sampled blood TCRbeta repertoires from subjects exposed to, actively infected with, or recovered from COVID-19. Samples came from the ongoing ImmuneRACE study (first 160 participants) plus 1,254 subjects from 6 global collaborators. Sample metadata almost always included a de-identified subject ID, COVID-19 status, age in years and sex. The repertoires were released in a freely available public database meant as a resource for research on the immune response to SARS-CoV-2. The material from the prospective study consisted of cDNA or gDNA derived from T cells, B-cell-depleted T cells, or PBMCs. On the study overall, not on this receptor specifically: The amount of clinical and demographic metadata varied by source and participant and was provided uncurated.

Enrolling through a virtual design, the prospective study's participants ranged in age from roughly 18 to 89 years and lived across 20 to 25 United States geographic areas. In the prospective study, participants were assigned to cohorts based on the clinical history participants reported in a screening survey and a study questionnaire. For ImmuneRACE Cohort 3, a participant was defined as recovered based on two consecutive negative NP/OP PCR tests, clearance by a healthcare professional, or resolution of symptoms. In the prospective study, mobile phlebotomists collected whole blood, serum and a nasopharyngeal or oropharyngeal swab from each participant. Prospective study participants could optionally give additional blood draws and questionnaires over an approximately two-month period. Before DNA extraction, blood samples from the prospective study were shipped at room temperature or frozen.

The V gene is TRBV18 and the J gene is TRBJ1-1; 12 central bases correspond to TRBD1. This clonotype was obtained from a man between 18 and 35 years old who had recovered from COVID-19. The sample was PBMCs or T cells enriched from blood (not recorded which). The sequenced DNA is TGTGCCAGCACCCCGGGACAGGGGGCTTGGAACACTGAAGCTTTCTTT. Its protein product is CASTPGQGAWNTEAFF.